This T cell receptor beta chain was sequenced in a study of T cells in Graves' hyperthyroidism and ophthalmopathy. In the study overall: Peripheral blood sampling occurred at initial diagnosis, before any treatment.

V was pared by 1 base and J by 4 bases, with 10 bases of the junction left unmatched. This CDR3 has 17 amino acids. Germline V gives CDR1 SGHKS, CDR2 YYEKEE (reference sequence). Clinical Activity Scores of at least 3, NOSPECS grades of at least 4 and durations under 3 months characterized ophthalmopathy patients. From RNA transcripts, TCR beta CDR3 regions were amplified. Researchers ran a first-round RT-PCR on the TCR CDR3 using the HTBI primer set. TCRdb ran MiXCR on the multiplex PCR reads and lists one entry per CDR3 protein. The table records some 490,000 distinct CDR3 sequences, 22% of them present only once. This clonotype was detected only a few times.

The sample comprised blood. The source of this sequence is a woman in her 70s with Graves' ophthalmopathy. The chain combines TRBV5-5 with TRBJ2-3; 9 bases match TRBD2. CDR3 coding DNA: TGTGCCAGCAGCTTGTTCGCGGGAGGGCCTATAGCAGATACGCAGTATTTT. Translation gives CASSLFAGGPIADTQYF.